What follows are 14 T cell receptor beta chains derived from one specimen sequenced in a study of metastatic and nonmetastatic thyroid tumors (dated by TCRdb to about 2020). None of the patients had been given any treatment before thyroid surgery. Library preparation employed PCR. This sample was sequenced with an Illumina HiSeq 4000. TCRdb applied fastp at Q25 and MiXCR to the public reads, then kept only in-frame beta chains. Within this sample are under 95,000 clones, with 7.5% to 9% of them counted one time only. The biggest ten clones account for more than 8% of the sample. The sample comprised blood. These TCRs come from a female donor with papillary thyroid cancer or a benign thyroid nodule (not recorded which). Some clones in this sample may be carry-over from other donors' samples.

This clone appeared many times. V is TRBV30 and J is TRBJ1-3; 7 bases are a match to TRBD1. Looked up from germline, CDR1 is GTSNPN and CDR2 is SVGIG (reference sequence). This CDR3 has 14 amino acids. With V trimmed by 0 bases and J by 4 bases, 3 bases remained unmatched. The chain's CDR3 is CAWSVRQGGNTIYF. As DNA, the CDR3 is TGTGCCTGGAGTGTACGACAGGGAGGAAACACCATATATTTT.

With respect to this clone: A read error may produce the germline difference seen at one junction end. The gene calls are TRBV18 and TRBJ2-1; a possible D gene is TRBD1 (6 bases). This CDR3 is 15 amino acids long. Germline V gene data show CDR1 as KGHSH and CDR2 as LQKENI. In nucleotides, the CDR3 is TGTGCCAGCTCACTCCTTGGCGGCAGCAGGGGAGAGCATTTCTTC. It encodes CASSLLGGSRGEHFF.

Many counts were recorded for this clone. The chain links TRBV19 to TRBJ2-7, with D perhaps TRBD1 or TRBD2 (5 bases each). The CDR3 loop spans 15 amino acids. V was trimmed by 5 bases and J by 6 bases, leaving 20 bases between them. Germline V gives CDR1 LNHDA, CDR2 SQIVND (reference sequence). The CDR3 nucleotides are TGTGCCAGTAGTGAAGAATCCGGGACGCCTGGCGAGCAGTACTTC. This encodes CASSEESGTPGEQYF.

This clone was seen at least ten times. This sequence joins TRBV9 and TRBJ1-3; possible D gene TRBD1, 6 bases. The CDR3 runs to 14 residues. Deletions cut 4 bases from V and 4 bases from J, with 12 bases between. The germline V gene encodes CDR1 SGDLS and CDR2 YYNGEE. CDR3 in amino acids: CASSPETGGNTIYF. CDR3 coding DNA: TGTGCCAGCAGCCCAGAGACAGGCGGAAACACCATATATTTT.

This clone has just a few counts. This could be a read error, since a much larger clone is one nucleotide away. The chain couples TRBV10-1 to TRBJ1-2; a weak D match, TRBD1 (6 bases). V was shortened by 7 bases and J by 2 bases, with 11 bases between the two germline ends. The germline CDR1 and CDR2 sequences are WNHNN and SYGVQD (reference sequence). The CDR3 is made up of 13 amino acids. The CDR3, as DNA: TGCGCCAGCACTCGAGGACAGAACTATGGCTACACCTTC. Its translation: CASTRGQNYGYTF.

The V and J genes are TRBV9 and TRBJ2-1; a possible D gene is TRBD2 (6 bases). Trimming took 3 bases from V and 6 from J, leaving 19 bases between them. The CDR3 has 16 amino acids. CDR1 SGDLS and CDR2 YYNGEE come from the germline V gene. The CDR3 sequence is CASSENGASVTNEQFF. CDR3 nucleotide sequence: TGTGCCAGCAGCGAAAATGGGGCTAGCGTAACCAATGAGCAGTTCTTC.

This clone has ten or more counts. This chain joins TRBV6-1 and TRBJ1-1, with 9 bases lining up with TRBD1. This CDR3 has 14 amino acids. With V trimmed by 4 bases and J by 5 bases, 5 bases remained unmatched. Looked up from germline, CDR1 is MNHNS and CDR2 is SASEGT. In DNA, the CDR3 is TGTGCCAGCAGTGCCACAGGGGGCTGGACTGAAGCTTTCTTT. Translated, it gives CASSATGGWTEAFF.

This clone came up many times. This sequence joins TRBV12-3 or TRBV12-4 and TRBJ2-7; 8 nucleotides agree with TRBD2. With V trimmed by 5 bases and J by 4 bases, 19 bases remained unmatched. The CDR3 runs to 18 residues. The chain's CDR3 is CASSPLGVGPGGLYEQYF. The CDR3 coding sequence is TGTGCCAGCAGTCCTCTCGGTGTAGGACCGGGGGGGCTGTACGAGCAGTACTTC.

This clone was observed many times. The chain carries TRBV28 and TRBJ1-2, with TRBD1 as a possible D gene (5 bases). The CDR3 loop spans 14 amino acids. Germline CDR1 and CDR2: MDHEN and SYDVKM. The ends were cut back, 5 bases at V and 8 bases at J, with 18 bases in the middle. The CDR3 is CASSPGGSVVGYTF. CDR3 DNA sequence: TGTGCCAGCAGTCCGGGGGGAAGTGTTGTAGGCTACACCTTC.

About this clone itself: A much bigger clone sits one base away, suggesting this may be a read error. The rearrangement links TRBV10-3 to TRBJ1-4, with D unresolved. Trimming shortened V by 0 bases and J by 7 bases, and 6 bases separated the two germline ends. The CDR3 runs to 13 residues. Germline lookup yields CDR1 ENHRY and CDR2 SYGVKD. CDR3 amino acids: CAISESMGEKLFF. In nucleotides, the CDR3 is TGTGCCATCAGTGAGTCGATGGGTGAAAAACTGTTTTTT.

This clone has just a few counts. Compared with germline, one end of the junction differs, possibly owing to a read error. The chain is built from TRBV30 and TRBJ2-5, with 10 nucleotides matching TRBD2. The CDR3 totals 13 residues. CDR1 and CDR2 from the germline V gene are GTSNPN and SVGIG (reference sequence). CDR3 bases: TGTGCCTGGGAGCGGGGGGGAAAAGACACCCAGTACTTC. Encoded protein: CAWERGGKDTQYF.

This clone was observed a few times. This chain joins TRBV10-1 and TRBJ1-1, with D unresolved. This CDR3 has 11 residues. CDR1 and CDR2 (germline): WNHNN, SYGVQD (reference sequence). V lost 11 bases and J 5 bases, leaving 12 bases between the germline ends. In nucleotides, the CDR3 is TGCGCCCTCGCGATCTCAACTGAAGCTTTCTTT. It codes for CALAISTEAFF.

This clone was detected many times. CDR3 amino acids: CASSLMFSGEQFF. CDR3 sequence (DNA): TGTGCCAGCAGCTTAATGTTTTCAGGGGAGCAGTTCTTC. The chain combines TRBV7-3 with TRBJ2-1; maybe TRBD1 (5 bases). Germline V gene lookup returns CDR1 SGHTA and CDR2 FQGTGA. CDR3 length: 13 residues. Trimming stripped 1 base from V and 10 bases from J, with 11 bases between.

This clone was observed many times. This chain uses TRBV9 with TRBJ2-7, with TRBD2 matching over 7 bases. The germline CDR1 and CDR2 sequences are SGDLS and YYNGEE. The CDR3 contains 13 residues. The junction had 6 bases not matched to a gene; V was cut back by 3 bases and J by 6 bases. The CDR3 is CASSARLASEQYF. CDR3 sequence (DNA): TGTGCCAGCAGCGCCCGACTAGCTTCCGAGCAGTACTTC.